The 27 T cell receptor beta chains reported below all come from one sample, sequenced in a study of T-cell memory formation after mild COVID-19 (TCRdb year 2021). The library was generated by 5' RACE. Sequencing took place on an Illumina NovaSeq 6000. In TCRdb, the public reads were trimmed at Q25 with fastp and aligned with MiXCR, with productive beta chains retained. Entries that share a CDR3 protein sequence are merged under the most common genes and DNA. The table for this sample lists about 400,000 distinct CDR3 sequences; more than 20% of them were counted only once. The ten largest make up around 14% of the sample. The sequenced sample consisted of PBMCs or a T cell subset sorted from them (not recorded which). Source of these receptors: an adult woman who had mild COVID-19 (a few samples of this study predate the infection). The sample titles of this study are shuffled in the database, so cell type and time point are left out; the donor was told from shared clones.

This clonotype appeared once. The chain carries TRBV29-1 and TRBJ2-2, with D uncertain. Germline V gene sequence: CDR1 SQVTM, CDR2 ANQGSEA. Deletions cut 5 bases from V and 6 bases from J, with 7 bases between. The CDR3 spans 11 residues. The CDR3, as DNA: TGCAGCGTTAGGTTCGCCGGGGAGCTGTTTTTT. Protein product: CSVRFAGELFF.

The chain links TRBV5-5 to TRBJ1-6; D not certain. V gave up 2 bases and J gave up 10 bases, with 16 bases separating them. The length of the CDR3 is 15 residues. Germline CDR1 and CDR2: SGHKS and YYEKEE (reference sequence). The CDR3: CASSFEFTAKSPLHF. The CDR3, as DNA: TGTGCCAGCAGCTTTGAGTTTACGGCTAAGTCACCCCTCCACTTT.

The chain's CDR3 is CSVEPSDIGETQYF. The CDR3 nucleotides read TGCAGCGTGGAGCCGTCGGACATCGGGGAGACCCAGTACTTC. The chain has TRBV29-1 and TRBJ2-5; TRBD1 might be the D (5 bases). Germline values: CDR1 SQVTM, CDR2 ANQGSEA. The CDR3 loop spans 14 amino acids. Trimming left V 6 bases short and J 5 bases short, with 19 bases between.

The chain uses TRBV6-2 or TRBV6-3 and TRBJ2-1; 11 bases match TRBD2. The V gene's germline CDR1 is MNHEY and CDR2 SVGEGT. The J segment lost 6 bases and the V segment lost 6 bases, leaving 13 bases of the junction unmatched. The CDR3 length is 17 residues. This CDR3 reads CASSRTVLAGVSNEQFF. The CDR3 DNA follows: TGTGCCAGCAGCCGTACTGTACTAGCGGGAGTATCCAATGAGCAGTTCTTC.

The genes are TRBV5-1 and TRBJ1-5; D is unresolved. Deletions cut 5 bases from V and 0 bases from J, with 9 bases between. Germline V gene sequence: CDR1 SGHRS, CDR2 YFSETQ. This CDR3 has 14 amino acids. CDR3 loop: CASRPDGSNQPQHF. DNA of the CDR3: TGCGCCAGCAGACCTGACGGTAGCAATCAGCCCCAGCATTTT.

This clonotype was detected a few times. The chain is built from TRBV6-2 or TRBV6-3 and TRBJ2-2, with no clear D. Germline V CDR1 and CDR2: MNHEY, SVGEGT. Trimming removed 3 bases at V and 1 base at J, with 12 bases between. There are 16 residues in the CDR3. CDR3 bases: TGTGCCAGCAGTTATTCGTTCAGGCGGAACACCGGGGAGCTGTTTTTT. Residues: CASSYSFRRNTGELFF.

This chain joins TRBV12-3 or TRBV12-4 and TRBJ2-3; D is ambiguous. The CDR3 loop spans 14 amino acids. The germline V and J ends were trimmed by 5 bases and 2 bases, with 11 bases remaining between them. CDR3 region: CASSTTGLTDTQYF. CDR3 nucleotides: TGTGCCAGCAGTACGACCGGCCTCACAGATACGCAGTATTTT.

This clonotype was seen only once. V is TRBV29-1 and J is TRBJ2-3, with TRBD1 identical over 7 bases. With V trimmed by 7 bases and J by 1 base, 8 bases remained unmatched. Germline V gene sequence: CDR1 SQVTM, CDR2 ANQGSEA. The CDR3 is 14 amino acids. In DNA form, the CDR3 reads TGCAGCGGTGACACAGGGGCTGGCACAGATACGCAGTATTTT. This encodes CSGDTGAGTDTQYF.

V usage is TRBV20-1 and J usage is TRBJ2-6, with D tentatively TRBD1 (7 bases). The CDR3 has 15 residues. V was clipped by 3 bases and J by 2 bases, with 11 bases between them. From germline, CDR1 is DFQATT and CDR2 SNEGSKA (reference sequence). The CDR3, as DNA: TGCAGTGCTAGTAGGAGGGGGCCTGGGGCCAACGTCCTGACTTTC. Protein sequence: CSASRRGPGANVLTF.

V and J are TRBV12-3 or TRBV12-4 and TRBJ2-2; either TRBD1 or TRBD2 may fit D (5 bases each). Trimming cost V 5 bases and J 8 bases, with 15 bases left between them. This CDR3 has 14 amino acids. The CDR3 reads CASSRDGTTGELFF. The CDR3 DNA reads as TGTGCCAGCAGTCGGGACGGGACGACGGGGGAGCTGTTTTTT.

This rearrangement joins TRBV9 to TRBJ2-1; TRBD2 matches at 12 bases. The CDR3 runs 16 residues. Germline CDR1 SGDLS, CDR2 YYNGEE. The V and J ends lost 2 bases and 8 bases, in that order; junction bases with no gene match: 8. The CDR3 protein is CASSVSLAGGPHEQFF. The CDR3 bases are TGTGCCAGCAGCGTCTCTCTAGCGGGGGGGCCACATGAGCAGTTCTTC. Together with reference TRBV9 and TRBJ2-1, the CDR3 gives the full variable domain: DSGVTQTPKHLITATGQRVTLRCSPRSGDLSVYWYQQSLDQGLQFLIQYYNGEERAKGNILERFSAQQFPDLHSELNLSSLELGDSALYFCASSVSLAGGPHEQFFGPGTRLTVL.

This clonotype occurred a few times. V is TRBV4-1 and J is TRBJ2-5; 7 nucleotides align to TRBD1. The CDR3 covers 17 residues. V dropped 0 bases and J dropped 4; count of bases not matched to a gene: 11. Per germline, CDR1 MGHRA and CDR2 YSYEKL. CDR3 sequence reads: CASSQDWQGVSVETQYF. DNA for the CDR3: TGCGCCAGCAGCCAAGATTGGCAGGGGGTCTCGGTAGAGACCCAGTACTTC.

Concerning this clonotype: This may come from a read error, since a much larger clone is one base off. The J gene is TRBJ1-5, the V gene TRBV5-5, with 9 bases that match TRBD1. Losses at the gene ends were 3 bases for V and 2 bases for J; bases not matched to a gene: 9. The CDR3 covers 17 residues. Germline-derived CDR1 and CDR2 are SGHKS and YYEKEE (reference sequence). In DNA form, the CDR3 reads TGTGCCAGCAGCTCCGTGACAGGGGGTTCGGGCAATCAGCCCCAGCATTTT. It specifies CASSSVTGGSGNQPQHF.

V gene TRBV9 combines with J gene TRBJ2-1, with 7 nucleotides matching TRBD1. The junction had 8 bases not matched to a gene; V was cut back by 2 bases and J by 6 bases. Germline CDR1 is SGDLS and CDR2 is YYNGEE. The CDR3 spans 15 residues. CDR3 DNA: TGTGCCAGCAGCGTTTCCGGACAGGAAGGCAATGAGCAGTTCTTC. This sequence encodes CASSVSGQEGNEQFF.

Only one count was recorded for this clonotype. The CDR3 is CASSPTASPGELFF. The CDR3 DNA is TGCGCCAGCAGCCCTACAGCAAGTCCCGGGGAGCTGTTTTTT. The gene calls are TRBV5-1 and TRBJ2-2; D remains unclear. Trimming shortened V by 4 bases and J by 6 bases, and 13 bases separated the two germline ends. Germline V gene data show CDR1 as SGHRS and CDR2 as YFSETQ. The length of the CDR3 is 14 residues.

There are a few counts of this clonotype. This chain uses TRBV24-1 with TRBJ2-3, with 7 bases fitting TRBD2. The CDR3 covers 14 residues. Germline V gene lookup returns CDR1 KGHDR and CDR2 SFDVKD. V was clipped by 4 bases and J by 6 bases; unmatched bases: 6. The chain's CDR3 is CATSDLGLVDTQYF. The CDR3 coding sequence is TGTGCCACCAGTGACCTTGGACTAGTGGATACGCAGTATTTT.

The chain uses TRBV7-8 and TRBJ2-6, with 9 bases aligning to TRBD1. The V gene's germline CDR1 is SGHVS and CDR2 FQNEAQ. The CDR3 loop spans 17 amino acids. Trimming took 1 base from V and 3 from J; bases not matched to a gene: 4. Here the CDR3 DNA reads TGTGCCAGCAGCTTAGTACAGGGGGCTCATGGGGCCAACGTCCTGACTTTC. It codes for CASSLVQGAHGANVLTF.

The gene calls are TRBV24-1 and TRBJ2-1; TRBD2 matches 8 bases. The CDR3 is 13 residues long. The germline V gene encodes CDR1 KGHDR and CDR2 SFDVKD. With V trimmed by 6 bases and J by 6 bases, 3 bases remained unmatched. CDR3: CATSREGLNEQFF. CDR3 in DNA: TGTGCCACCAGTCGGGAGGGCCTCAATGAGCAGTTCTTC.

This clonotype showed up just a few times. The chain links TRBV11-3 to TRBJ1-2; 7 bases map to TRBD1. The V segment lost 1 base and the J segment 4 bases; nucleotides outside the gene matches: 6. The CDR3 has 15 amino acids. Germline loops: CDR1 SGHNT, CDR2 YENEEA. The CDR3 region is CASSLGAGGLYGYTF. Here the CDR3 DNA reads TGTGCCAGCAGCTTAGGGGCAGGGGGACTCTATGGCTACACCTTC.

A few counts support this clonotype. V gene TRBV27 combines with J gene TRBJ2-7, with D possibly matching TRBD1 (5 bases). CDR3 size: 13 residues. In germline, CDR1 is MNHEY, CDR2 SMNVEV (reference sequence). The germline V and J ends were trimmed by 7 bases and 0 bases, with 10 bases remaining between them. As DNA, the CDR3 is TGTGCCAGCAAGGGGCAGGCCTCCTACGAGCAGTACTTC. Its protein is CASKGQASYEQYF.

This chain links TRBV3-1 with TRBJ1-4; the D is unclear. CDR3 length: 15 residues. Between the trimmed V and J ends, which lost 1 base and 7 bases, there was a span of 13 bases. Germline-derived CDR1 and CDR2 are LGHDT and YNNKEL (reference sequence). The DNA of the CDR3 is TGTGCCAGCAGCCAAGTAGTTGGGCTGGCTGAAAAACTGTTTTTT. Protein sequence: CASSQVVGLAEKLFF.

The rearrangement links TRBV4-3 to TRBJ2-3; no firm D call. This CDR3 comprises 16 residues. The germline V gene encodes CDR1 LGHNA and CDR2 YSLEER. V lost 1 base to trimming and J lost 0 bases, with 11 bases between them. The DNA for the CDR3 is TGCGCCAGCAGCCAAGGTGGCAGCCTCAGCACAGATACGCAGTATTTT. This gives the protein CASSQGGSLSTDTQYF.

This clonotype was seen only a few times. J is TRBJ2-1 and V is TRBV29-1; D perhaps matches TRBD2 (5 bases). CDR3 size: 14 residues. Germline V CDR1 and CDR2: SQVTM, ANQGSEA. The ends were cut back, 1 base at V and 5 bases at J, with 12 bases in the middle. The CDR3 DNA sequence: TGCAGCGTTGAAGGGGCTAGCTCACACAATGAGCAGTTCTTC. This encodes CSVEGASSHNEQFF.

The rearrangement uses TRBV5-1 and TRBJ1-2; TRBD1 agrees at 12 bases. CDR1 and CDR2 from the germline V gene are SGHRS and YFSETQ. V lost 4 bases and J lost 3; bases outside the gene matches: 4. The length of the CDR3 is 15 residues. CDR3 DNA: TGCGCCAGCAGCGGGACAGGGGGCGAAGACTATGGCTACACCTTC. Amino acids: CASSGTGGEDYGYTF.

This clonotype turned up a few times. The chain is built from TRBV7-3 and TRBJ2-1; tentative D call: TRBD2 (6 bases). V was pared by 4 bases and J by 7 bases, with 11 bases between. The germline CDR1 and CDR2 sequences are SGHTA and FQGTGA. The CDR3 is 13 residues long. The CDR3 loop reads CASSSSRENEQFF. In DNA, the CDR3 is TGTGCCAGCAGCTCCTCACGGGAGAATGAGCAGTTCTTC.

This clonotype was counted only a few times. The rearrangement links TRBV20-1 to TRBJ1-5, with D hard to call. Germline V gene lookup returns CDR1 DFQATT and CDR2 SNEGSKA (reference sequence). The V gene lost 0 bases and the J gene lost 2 bases, with 8 bases spanning the gap. The CDR3 is made up of 14 amino acids. In DNA form, the CDR3 reads TGCAGTGCTAGAGAGGGGTCTGGCAATCAGCCCCAGCATTTT. This sequence encodes CSAREGSGNQPQHF.

There are a few counts of this clonotype. The V gene is TRBV4-1, the J gene TRBJ1-2, with D maybe TRBD1 (6 bases). Trimming cost V 1 base and J 13 bases, with 13 bases left between them. The CDR3 has 12 residues. Germline V gene data show CDR1 as MGHRA and CDR2 as YSYEKL. CDR3 bases: TGCGCCAGCAGCCAAGGCGCCGGGACATCCACCTTC. Protein sequence: CASSQGAGTSTF.